This T cell receptor (beta chain) was recovered during a study of shared clonotypes between healthy human individuals. Generated by immunoSEQ multiplex PCR, the TCRdb table keeps only in-frame clones and is missing some. The data show about 770,000 clones, with around 70% seen just once and under 2% held by the top ten. V was pared by 4 bases and J by 7 bases, with 14 bases between. There are 13 residues in the CDR3. Germline CDR1 reads MNHEY; CDR2 reads SMNVEV (reference sequence). The material sequenced was memory CD4+ T cells sorted from blood. Regarding subset: CD45RA-negative fraction. This TCR derives from a woman aged 25 to 45 in good health. The chain links TRBV27 to TRBJ2-7; D is possibly TRBD2 (5 bases). The CDR3: CASSSLGTGEQYF. As DNA, the CDR3 is TGTGCCAGCAGTTCACTAGGAACGGGGGAGCAGTACTTC.